This TCR beta chain was recovered during a study of cytotoxic CD8 clonotypes in ibrutinib-treated CLL. The sample holds one count of this clone. Sequenced by immunoSEQ multiplex PCR; TCRdb stores in-frame clones only, minus some. The data hold some 130,000 clones, with 76% observed a single time. This clonotype originated in a human donor with chronic lymphocytic leukemia. The specimen comprised PBMCs, sampled after 24 months of ibrutinib treatment.

CDR3 in amino acids: CASSQGQGYGGYTF. The CDR3 nucleotides are TGTGCCAGCAGCCAAGGACAGGGCTATGGTGGCTACACCTTC. The chain joins TRBV14 to TRBJ1-2; TRBD1 matches 7 bases. The CDR3 contains 14 residues. The V gene end was trimmed by 1 base and the J gene end by 7 bases; junction bases not matched to a gene: 6. Germline V gene lookup returns CDR1 SGHDN and CDR2 FVKESK.